This entry features one TCR beta chain sequence. Its antigen is not known. Germline loops: CDR1 SGHNT, CDR2 YENEEA. The CDR3 has 15 amino acids. Losses at the gene ends were 6 bases for V and 6 bases for J; bases not matched to a gene: 9. The entry originates in a study of cytomegalovirus exposure and HLA in healthy donors. 60 Vbeta and 13 Jbeta primers were used in PCR. Generated by immunoSEQ multiplex PCR, the TCRdb table keeps only in-frame clones and is missing some. The sample consists of about 85,000 clones, approximately 80% of them appearing once. General study points: Researchers counted roughly 150 TCR beta chains as cytomegalovirus-associated.

The sequence was obtained from a woman aged 45-65 years in good health and CMV-seropositive. Sequenced material: PBMCs. This chain uses TRBV11-3 with TRBJ2-3; 10 nucleotides match TRBD2. CDR3 region: CASRYSGRMDDTQYF. DNA for the CDR3: TGTGCCAGCAGATATAGCGGGAGGATGGATGATACGCAGTATTTT. Looking up the rest from reference TRBV11-3 and TRBJ2-3 gives the full variable domain: EAGVVQSPRYKIIEKKQPVAFWCNPISGHNTLYWYLQNLGQGPELLIRYENEEAVDDSQLPKDRFSAERLKGVDSTLKIQPAELGDSAVYLCASRYSGRMDDTQYFGPGTRLTVL.